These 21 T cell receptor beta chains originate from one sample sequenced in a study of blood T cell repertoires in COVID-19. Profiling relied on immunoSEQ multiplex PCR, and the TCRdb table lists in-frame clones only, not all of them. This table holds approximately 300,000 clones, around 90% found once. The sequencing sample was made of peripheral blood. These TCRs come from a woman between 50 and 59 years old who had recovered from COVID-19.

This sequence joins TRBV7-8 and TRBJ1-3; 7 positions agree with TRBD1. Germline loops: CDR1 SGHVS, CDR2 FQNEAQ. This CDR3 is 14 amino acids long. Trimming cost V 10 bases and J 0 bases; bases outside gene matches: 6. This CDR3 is CATQQGSSGNTIYF. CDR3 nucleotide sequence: TGTGCCACCCAACAGGGGAGCTCTGGAAACACCATATATTTT.

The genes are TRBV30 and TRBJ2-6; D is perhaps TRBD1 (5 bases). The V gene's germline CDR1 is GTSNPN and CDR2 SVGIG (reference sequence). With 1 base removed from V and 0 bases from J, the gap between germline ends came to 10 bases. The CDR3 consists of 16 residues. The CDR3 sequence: CAWSGREYSGANVLTF. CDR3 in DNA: TGTGCCTGGAGTGGCAGGGAATACTCTGGGGCCAACGTCCTGACTTTC. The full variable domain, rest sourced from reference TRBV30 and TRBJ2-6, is SQTIHQWPATLVQPVGSPLSLECTVEGTSNPNLYWYRQAAGRGLQLLFYSVGIGQISSEVPQNLSASRPQDRQFILSSKKLLLSDSGFYLCAWSGREYSGANVLTFGAGSRLTVL.

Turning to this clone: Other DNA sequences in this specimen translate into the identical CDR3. CDR3 DNA sequence: TGTGCCAGCAGCTTAGTAGGCAATCAGCCCCAGCATTTT. Translated: CASSLVGNQPQHF. The chain has TRBV7-2 and TRBJ1-5; D ambiguous. The CDR3 sequence is 13 residues long. Germline V gene data show CDR1 as SGHTA and CDR2 as FQGNSA. V was cut by 1 base and J by 2 bases, with 3 bases left in between. The variable domain in full, with the rest retrieved from reference TRBV7-2 and TRBJ1-5, is GAGVSQSPSNKVTEKGKDVELRCDPISGHTALYWYRQSLGQGLEFLIYFQGNSAPDKSGLPSDRFSAERTGGSVSTLTIQRTQQEDSAVYLCASSLVGNQPQHFGDGTRLSIL.

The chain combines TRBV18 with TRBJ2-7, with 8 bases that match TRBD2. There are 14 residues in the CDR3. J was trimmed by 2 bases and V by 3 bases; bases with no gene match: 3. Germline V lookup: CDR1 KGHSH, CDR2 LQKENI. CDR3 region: CASSPSGGPYEQYF. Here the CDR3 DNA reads TGTGCCAGCTCACCGAGCGGGGGCCCCTACGAGCAGTACTTC.

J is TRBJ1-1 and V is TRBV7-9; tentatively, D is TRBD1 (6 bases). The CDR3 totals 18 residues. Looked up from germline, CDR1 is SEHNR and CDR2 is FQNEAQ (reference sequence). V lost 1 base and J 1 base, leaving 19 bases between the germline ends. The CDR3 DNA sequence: TGTGCCAGCAGCTTAGAGCGGAGTACTCGACAGGCGAACACTGAAGCTTTCTTT. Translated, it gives CASSLERSTRQANTEAFF.

CDR3 in DNA: TGCGCCAGCAGCACCTGGCCGGGGGGAGGTGGCTACACCTTC. Protein: CASSTWPGGGGYTF. The genes are TRBV4-3 and TRBJ1-2; perhaps TRBD1 as D (5 bases). Germline loops: CDR1 LGHNA, CDR2 YSLEER. Trimming removed 5 bases at V and 7 bases at J, with 17 bases between. CDR3 length equals 14 residues.

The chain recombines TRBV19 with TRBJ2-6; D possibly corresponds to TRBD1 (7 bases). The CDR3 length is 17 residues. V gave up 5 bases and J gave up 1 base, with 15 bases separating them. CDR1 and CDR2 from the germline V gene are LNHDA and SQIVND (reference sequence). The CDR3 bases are TGTGCCAGTAGTCTCTCAGGGGGGACTTCTGGGGCCAACGTCCTGACTTTC. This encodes CASSLSGGTSGANVLTF.

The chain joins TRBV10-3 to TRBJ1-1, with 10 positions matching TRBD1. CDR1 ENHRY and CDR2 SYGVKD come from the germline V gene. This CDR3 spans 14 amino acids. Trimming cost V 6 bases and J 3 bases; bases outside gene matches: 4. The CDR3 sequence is CAISRQGADTEAFF. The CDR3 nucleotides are TGTGCCATCAGCCGACAGGGGGCGGACACTGAAGCTTTCTTT.

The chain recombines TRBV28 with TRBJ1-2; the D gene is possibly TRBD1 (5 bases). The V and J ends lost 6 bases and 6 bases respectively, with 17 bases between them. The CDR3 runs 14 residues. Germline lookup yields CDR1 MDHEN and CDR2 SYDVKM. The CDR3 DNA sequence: TGTGCCAGCAGATGGAACGTCAGGGTAAATGGCTACACCTTC. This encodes CASRWNVRVNGYTF.

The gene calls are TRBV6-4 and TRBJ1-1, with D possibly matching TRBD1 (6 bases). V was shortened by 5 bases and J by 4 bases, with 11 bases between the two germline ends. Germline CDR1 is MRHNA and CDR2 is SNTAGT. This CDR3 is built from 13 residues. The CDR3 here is CASSIEGGTEAFF. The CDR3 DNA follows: TGTGCCAGCAGTATTGAAGGGGGCACTGAAGCTTTCTTT.

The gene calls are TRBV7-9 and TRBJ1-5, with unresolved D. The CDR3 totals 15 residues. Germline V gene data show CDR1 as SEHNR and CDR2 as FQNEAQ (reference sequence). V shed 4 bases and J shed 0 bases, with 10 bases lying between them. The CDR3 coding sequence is TGTGCCAGCAGCTCTGCAACTTATAGCAATCAGCCCCAGCATTTT. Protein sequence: CASSSATYSNQPQHF.

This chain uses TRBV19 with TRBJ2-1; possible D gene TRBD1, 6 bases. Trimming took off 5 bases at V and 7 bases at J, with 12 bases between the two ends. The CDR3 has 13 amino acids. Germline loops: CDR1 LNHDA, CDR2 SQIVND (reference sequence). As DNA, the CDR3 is TGTGCCAGTAGTTTCCTCAGGGGAAATGAGCAGTTCTTC. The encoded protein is CASSFLRGNEQFF.

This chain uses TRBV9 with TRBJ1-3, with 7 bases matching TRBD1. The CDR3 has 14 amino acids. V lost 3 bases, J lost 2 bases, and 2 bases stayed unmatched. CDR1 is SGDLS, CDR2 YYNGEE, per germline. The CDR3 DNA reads TGTGCCAGCAGCGACCAGGGGGCTGGAAACACCATATATTTT. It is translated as CASSDQGAGNTIYF.

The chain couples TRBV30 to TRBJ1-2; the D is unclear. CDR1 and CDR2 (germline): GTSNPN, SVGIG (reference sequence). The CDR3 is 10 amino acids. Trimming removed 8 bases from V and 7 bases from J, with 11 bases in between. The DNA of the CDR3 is TGTGCCGCCTTGGGGAGTGGCTACACCTTC. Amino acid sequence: CAALGSGYTF. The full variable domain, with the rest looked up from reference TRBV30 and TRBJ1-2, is SQTIHQWPATLVQPVGSPLSLECTVEGTSNPNLYWYRQAAGRGLQLLFYSVGIGQISSEVPQNLSASRPQDRQFILSSKKLLLSDSGFYLCAALGSGYTFGSGTRLTVV.

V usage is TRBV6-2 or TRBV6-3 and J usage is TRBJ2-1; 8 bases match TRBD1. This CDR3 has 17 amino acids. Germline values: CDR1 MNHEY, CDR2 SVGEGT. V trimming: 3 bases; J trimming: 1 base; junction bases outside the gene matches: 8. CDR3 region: CASSYPTGGLSYNEQFF. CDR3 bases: TGTGCCAGCAGTTATCCCACAGGGGGATTGTCCTACAATGAGCAGTTCTTC.

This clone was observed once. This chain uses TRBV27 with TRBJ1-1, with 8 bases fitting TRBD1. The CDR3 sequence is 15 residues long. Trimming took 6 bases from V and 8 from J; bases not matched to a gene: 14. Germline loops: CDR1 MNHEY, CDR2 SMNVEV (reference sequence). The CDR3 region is CASRISRQGFEEAFF. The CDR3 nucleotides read TGTGCCAGCAGAATATCCCGACAGGGGTTTGAGGAAGCTTTCTTT.

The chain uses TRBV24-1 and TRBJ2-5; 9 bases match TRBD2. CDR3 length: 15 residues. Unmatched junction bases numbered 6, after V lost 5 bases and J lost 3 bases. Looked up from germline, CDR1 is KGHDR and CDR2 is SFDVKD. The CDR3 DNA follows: TGTGCCACCAGTGCGACTAGCGGATACGAAGAGACCCAGTACTTC. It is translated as CATSATSGYEETQYF.

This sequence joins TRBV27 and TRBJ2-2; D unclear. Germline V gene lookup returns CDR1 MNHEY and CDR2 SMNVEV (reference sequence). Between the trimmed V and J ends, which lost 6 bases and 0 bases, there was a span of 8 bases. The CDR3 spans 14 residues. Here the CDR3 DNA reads TGTGCCAGCAGCCACCCTACGAACACCGGGGAGCTGTTTTTT. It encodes CASSHPTNTGELFF.

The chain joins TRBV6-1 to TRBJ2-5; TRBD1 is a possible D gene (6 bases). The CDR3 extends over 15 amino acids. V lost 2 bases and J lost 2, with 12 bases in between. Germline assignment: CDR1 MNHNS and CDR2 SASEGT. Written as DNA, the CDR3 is TGTGCCAGCAGTGAATTCCCAGGGGAACAAGAGACCCAGTACTTC. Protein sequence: CASSEFPGEQETQYF.

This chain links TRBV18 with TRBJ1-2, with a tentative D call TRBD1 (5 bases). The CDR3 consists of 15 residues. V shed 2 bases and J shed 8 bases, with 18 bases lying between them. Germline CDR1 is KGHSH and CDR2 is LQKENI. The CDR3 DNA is TGTGCCAGCTCACCATCGACGGGGGGTCTAGGAGGCTACACCTTC. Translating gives CASSPSTGGLGGYTF. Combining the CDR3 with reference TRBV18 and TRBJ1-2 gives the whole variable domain NAGVMQNPRHLVRRRGQEARLRCSPMKGHSHVYWYRQLPEEGLKFMVYLQKENIIDESGMPKERFSAEFPKEGPSILRIQQVVRGDSAAYFCASSPSTGGLGGYTFGSGTRLTVV.

The CDR3 DNA follows: TGTGCCAGCAGCCAAGACGGGGGAGATGAGCAGTTCTTC. Its protein is CASSQDGGDEQFF. The chain has TRBV4-2 and TRBJ2-1; the D gene is possibly TRBD2 (6 bases). Trimming pared 0 bases from V and 8 bases from J, leaving 8 bases between. CDR1 and CDR2 from the germline V gene are LGHNA and YNFKEQ. The CDR3 sequence is 13 residues long.